The rows below give T cell receptor beta chains drawn from one sample of a study of blood T cell repertoires in COVID-19. Generated by immunoSEQ multiplex PCR, the TCRdb table keeps only in-frame clones and is missing some. This table holds about 290,000 clones, roughly 91% found once. The sequenced material came from peripheral blood. Source of these receptors: a woman in her 30s with COVID-19, enrolled during active disease. Both conserved end residues are part of each CDR3. Expanded clones get a size class; other rows say once, few or many, or leave the size out.

clone size	V gene	J gene	CDR3 protein
few	TRBV7-9	TRBJ2-7	CASSSGTGSYEQYF
once	TRBV5-4	TRBJ2-5	CASSLGRETQYF
NA	TRBV27	TRBJ1-6	CASKEQGRNSPLHF
NA	TRBV5-5	TRBJ2-5	CASSSTPLQGTETQYF
NA	TRBV4-1	TRBJ2-7	CASSQEMSGGTYEQYF
NA	TRBV4-2	TRBJ2-3	CASSLSPPGLVFPSSTDTQYF
NA	TRBV2	TRBJ1-6	CASSEEVPNNSPLHF
NA	TRBV20-1	TRBJ2-5	CSASAGTSVETQYF
NA	TRBV4-2	TRBJ2-5	CASSGLAGKAYQETQYF
NA	TRBV5-3	TRBJ2-5	CARSPECLQETQYF
NA	TRBV28	TRBJ1-5	CASSSSGPTLYSNQPQHF
NA	TRBV21-1	TRBJ1-6	CAIRGPTGGFESQSARHSPLHF
NA	TRBV12-3/TRBV12-4	TRBJ2-7	CASSRDSSYEQYF
NA	TRBV4-1	TRBJ1-1	CASSAITGDVGEAFF
NA	TRBV11-2	TRBJ1-2	CASSRYTGTGGRGYTF
NA	TRBV28	TRBJ1-6	CASSLMGQGAYNSPLHF
NA	TRBV27	TRBJ1-5	CASSRGTVIWPQHF
NA	TRBV7-9	TRBJ1-3	CASSLQGLLTSGNTIYF
NA	TRBV15	TRBJ2-7	CATSRSLAAGSYEQYF
NA	TRBV7-9	TRBJ2-3	CASSRNAVGDKSTDTQYF
NA	TRBV2	TRBJ1-5	CASSPGTGGISQPQHF
NA	TRBV28	TRBJ2-7	CASSSHGTGGVEQYF
NA	TRBV9	TRBJ1-2	CVSSEGSLNYGYTF
NA	TRBV6-5	TRBJ1-2	CASSPGTGHVGYTF
NA	TRBV7-6	TRBJ1-3	CASSLVGDTIYF
NA	TRBV4-2	TRBJ2-4	CASSQGSSGGAKNIQYF
NA	TRBV7-9	TRBJ2-5	CASSLSETQYF
NA	TRBV9	TRBJ2-7	CASSLGDRYYEQYF
NA	TRBV3-1/TRBV3-2	TRBJ1-6	CASSQGSGLNNSPLHF
once	TRBV18	TRBJ1-1	CASSPQQDTEAFF
few	TRBV2	TRBJ2-4	CASRSTSLGKNIQYF
NA	TRBV18	TRBJ1-1	CASSPEKGRTEAFF
NA	TRBV4-1	TRBJ1-5	CASSRGGPGQNQPQHF
NA	TRBV18	TRBJ1-6	CASSQGGPYNSPLHF
once	TRBV28	TRBJ2-3	CASSSRAGAGTDTQYF
NA	TRBV5-4	TRBJ1-4	CASSLDPGLNEKLFF
NA	TRBV7-8	TRBJ2-2	CASFGRREPPGELFF
once	TRBV28	TRBJ1-6	CASSSPIVSPLHF
once	TRBV5-1	TRBJ2-4	CASSSDRGGIQYF
NA	TRBV24-1	TRBJ2-3	CAIRAGGTDTQYF
NA	TRBV2	TRBJ2-4	CASSSSGGEGAKNIQYF
NA	TRBV4-1	TRBJ2-2	CASSQDSGSGYTGELFF
NA	TRBV11-2	TRBJ1-2	CASSGRTGAAYGYTF
NA	TRBV6-5	TRBJ1-2	CASTDRTRGYTF
NA	TRBV30	TRBJ2-7	CAWSADRAYEQYF
NA	TRBV7-6	TRBJ2-7	CASSLDRGGQHEQYF
few	TRBV6-5	TRBJ1-2	CASSRGQAYGYTF
once	TRBV19	TRBJ1-6	CATTGTGIRGLNSPLHF
NA	TRBV11-2	TRBJ2-7	CASSLAVSTGGYEQYF
NA	TRBV5-5	TRBJ1-5	CASSFRGNSNQPQHF
NA	TRBV7-2	TRBJ2-7	CASSPLADEQYF
NA	TRBV5-1	TRBJ2-5	CASSLPPGTGIETQYF
NA	TRBV29-1	TRBJ2-3	CSVCPGGTDTQYF
NA	TRBV5-4	TRBJ1-1	CASTQDREITGYTEAFF
NA	TRBV5-1	TRBJ1-2	CASSRSTGSDGYTF
NA	TRBV5-1	TRBJ1-6	CASSSDRRESPLHF